This T cell receptor beta chain stems from a study of CD8+ T cells in alopecia areata. The study, taken as a whole, reports: On tofacitinib, scalp and blood still held many of the expanded lesional clones. Association of baseline CD8+ expansion with response is uncertain owing to one nonresponder. Alphabeta T cells residing in normal skin are also sequenced in scalp samples. Scalp clonality and expanded CD8+ clones among the top 100 showed significant decreases with tofacitinib.

Sequencing templates came from extracted RNA that was reverse transcribed into cDNA. Repertoires were generated with immunoSEQ multiplex PCR, while TCRdb's copy carries only in-frame clones and drops some. The repertoire has around 300,000 clones, 60% of them found once; the top ten carry 0.9% to 0.95%. Treatment given: oral pan-JAK inhibitor, 5-10 mg twice daily. Notes on this clone: Its antigen is unidentified.

This TCR was recovered from a human donor with alopecia areata. Sample: CD4+ T cells sorted from blood, taken around week 54, from a patient treated with tofacitinib.

DNA of the CDR3: TGCGCCAGCAGCTTGGGAGGGGCCTACTATGGCTACACCTTC. Amino acid sequence: CASSLGGAYYGYTF. The chain combines TRBV5-1 with TRBJ1-2; D is possibly TRBD1 (5 bases). Germline CDR1 and CDR2: SGHRS and YFSETQ. V was cut by 0 bases and J by 3 bases, with 9 bases left in between. The CDR3 is 14 amino acids.